This TCR beta chain emerged from a study of beta chain features in type 1 diabetes. Study-level results: Moderate yet significant TCRB CDR3 shortening was seen in Type 1 diabetes patients in all four CD4+ subsets. Among patients, naive, central memory and Treg TCRB repertoires appeared more similar than among healthy donors.

The sequenced template was cDNA made from the entire isolated RNA. The assay was immunoSEQ multiplex PCR, and TCRdb's table has in-frame clones only and misses some. This sample has over 200,000 clones, with under 13% found just once. In regard to this clone: The antigen is undetermined.

Between the trimmed V and J ends, which lost 0 bases and 5 bases, there was a span of 11 bases. CDR1 is SGHRS, CDR2 YFSETQ, per germline. The CDR3 extends over 14 amino acids. Sorting based on CD45RO/CCR7/CD25/CD127/CD95/CD27 separated CD4+ naive, central memory, regulatory and stem cell-like memory cells. This receptor was taken from a man aged 25 to 45 with type 1 diabetes. Sequenced material: naive CD4+ T cells from blood. This sequence joins TRBV5-1 and TRBJ1-1; D remains ambiguous. DNA for the CDR3: TGCGCCAGCAGCTTGGGGAGCCAGAGGACTGAAGCTTTCTTT. This codes for CASSLGSQRTEAFF.